This record covers a single TCR beta chain. Its target antigen remains unknown. Per-base quality was not reported, and no clone a single base away is much larger than it. Libraries were made using the immunoSEQ multiplex PCR assay. TCRdb stores this immuneACCESS table with in-frame sequences only. Part of the clones is absent; in the studies checked, under half of the shortfall reflects unresolved V genes, and no reason is known for the rest. Counted in this sample were 150,000 or so clones; about 95% of them appeared once. 13% to 15% of the sample is taken by the ten largest. This record comes from a study of control samples from healthy donors and cancer patients (TCRdb year 2020). V is shortened by 2 bases, J by 4 bases, and the region joining them spans 14 bases. The CDR3 runs 15 amino acids, cysteine and phenylalanine included. Of all the DNA, just the CDR3 is kept, 45 bases in frame from base 1. Taken from the germline V gene, the CDR1 and CDR2 loops are MNHEY and SVGEGT.

Specimen: PBMCs. The chain is encoded by TRBV6-2 or TRBV6-3 joined to TRBJ1-1; the D region possibly corresponds to TRBD1 (5 bases align). This TCR was recovered from a man in his 60s with colorectal cancer. The CDR3 sequence is CASSYGGRMSTEAFF. The nucleotides are TGTGCCAGCAGTTACGGGGGAAGGATGTCCACTGAAGCTTTCTTT.